What follows are 7 T cell receptor beta chains derived from one specimen sequenced in a study of T cells in Graves' hyperthyroidism and ophthalmopathy. TCR beta CDR3 regions were amplified from RNA. RT-PCR in the first round (using the HTBI primer set) targeted the TCR CDR3. TCRdb independently ran MiXCR on the multiplex PCR reads; one entry per CDR3 protein. The sample lists about 250,000 distinct CDR3 sequences, 22% occurring once. The sample taken for sequencing was blood. The receptors stem from a man aged 25 to 40 with Graves' ophthalmopathy.

This clonotype appeared a few times. The chain recombines TRBV7-9 with TRBJ2-7; 7 bases line up with TRBD1. J lost 3 bases, V lost 5 bases, and 7 bases had no gene match. From germline, CDR1 is SEHNR and CDR2 FQNEAQ (reference sequence). The CDR3 has 14 residues. The CDR3 nucleotides are TGTGCCAGCAGCCCCCGGGACAGCATCTACGAGCAGTACTTC. Translation: CASSPRDSIYEQYF.

This clonotype was counted many times. The rearrangement uses TRBV5-1 and TRBJ1-1; D might be TRBD1 (5 bases). The CDR3 is 14 residues long. Germline V gives CDR1 SGHRS, CDR2 YFSETQ. V lost 4 bases and J lost 1, with 11 bases in between. The CDR3 spells CASSRAGSNTEAFF. The DNA of the CDR3 is TGCGCCAGCAGCCGGGCAGGGTCGAACACTGAAGCTTTCTTT.

The J gene is TRBJ1-5, the V gene TRBV3-1, with D unresolved. Per germline, CDR1 LGHDT and CDR2 YNNKEL (reference sequence). Trimming stripped 4 bases from V and 5 bases from J, with 12 bases between. There are 14 residues in the CDR3. CDR3 sequence (DNA): TGTGCCAGCAGCCCCCACGGTGGCTATCAGCCCCAGCATTTT. Protein sequence: CASSPHGGYQPQHF.

V gene TRBV5-1 combines with J gene TRBJ2-5; D perhaps matches TRBD2 (6 bases). Trimming removed 0 bases at V and 4 bases at J, with 13 bases between. The CDR3 spans 15 residues. Germline values: CDR1 SGHRS, CDR2 YFSETQ. The CDR3 loop reads CASSLGLAFTETQYF. CDR3 nucleotides: TGCGCCAGCAGCTTGGGTCTAGCGTTTACAGAGACCCAGTACTTC.

The rearrangement uses TRBV3-1 and TRBJ2-2, with 8 bases aligning to TRBD2. CDR1 is LGHDT and CDR2 is YNNKEL in the germline V gene (reference sequence). The CDR3 covers 15 residues. V shed 5 bases, J shed 5 bases, and the junction held 7 bases outside the gene matches. CDR3 coding DNA: TGTGCCAGCAGCGAAAGGACTAGCCGTACCGGGGAGCTGTTTTTT. It translates to CASSERTSRTGELFF.

This clonotype was counted a few times. This may be a read error: a much more frequent sequence differs by one nucleotide. The rearrangement uses TRBV12-3 or TRBV12-4 and TRBJ1-6; D is unclear. Deletions cut 6 bases from V and 14 bases from J, with 17 bases between. This CDR3 has 13 residues. The CDR3 loop is CASSITRTSALHF. Written as DNA, the CDR3 is TGTGCCAGCAGCATAACCAGGACGTCGGCCCTCCACTTT.

The rearrangement uses TRBV28 and TRBJ2-5, with 10 bases lining up with TRBD1. Germline CDR1 reads MDHEN; CDR2 reads SYDVKM. The CDR3 length is 14 residues. Losses at the gene ends were 6 bases for V and 3 bases for J; bases not matched to a gene: 4. In DNA, the CDR3 is TGTGCCAGCAGCTCCGGGACAGGGGAAGAGACCCAGTACTTC. This translates into CASSSGTGEETQYF. The entire variable domain, with the rest obtained from reference TRBV28 and TRBJ2-5, is as follows: DVKVTQSSRYLVKRTGEKVFLECVQDMDHENMFWYRQDPGLGLRLIYFSYDVKMKEKGDIPEGYSVSREKKERFSLILESASTNQTSMYLCASSSGTGEETQYFGPGTRLLVL.